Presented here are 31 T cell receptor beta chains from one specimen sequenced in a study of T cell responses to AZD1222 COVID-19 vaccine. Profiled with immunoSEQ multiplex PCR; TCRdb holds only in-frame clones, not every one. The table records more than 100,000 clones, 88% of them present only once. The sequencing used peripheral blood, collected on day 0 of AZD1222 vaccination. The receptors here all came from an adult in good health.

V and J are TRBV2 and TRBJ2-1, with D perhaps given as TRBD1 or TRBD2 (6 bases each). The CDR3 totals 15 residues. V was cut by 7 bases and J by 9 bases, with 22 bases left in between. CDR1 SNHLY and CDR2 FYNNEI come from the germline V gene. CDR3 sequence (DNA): TGTGCCAGCACTTTGAGGGGGGCGTCGTCTGGTGAGCAGTTCTTC. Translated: CASTLRGASSGEQFF.

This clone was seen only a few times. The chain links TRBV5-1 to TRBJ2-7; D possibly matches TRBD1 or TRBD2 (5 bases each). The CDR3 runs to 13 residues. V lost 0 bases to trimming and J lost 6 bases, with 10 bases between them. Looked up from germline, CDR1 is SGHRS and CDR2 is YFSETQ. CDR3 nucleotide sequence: TGCGCCAGCAGCTTGGAGAGGGGCCCCGAGCAGTACTTC. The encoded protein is CASSLERGPEQYF.

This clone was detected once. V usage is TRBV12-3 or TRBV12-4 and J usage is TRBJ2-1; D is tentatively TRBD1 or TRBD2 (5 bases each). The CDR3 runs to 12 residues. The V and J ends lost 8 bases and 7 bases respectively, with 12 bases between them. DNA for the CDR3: TGTGCCAGCCGGTACTGGGGGAATGAGCAGTTCTTC. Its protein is CASRYWGNEQFF.

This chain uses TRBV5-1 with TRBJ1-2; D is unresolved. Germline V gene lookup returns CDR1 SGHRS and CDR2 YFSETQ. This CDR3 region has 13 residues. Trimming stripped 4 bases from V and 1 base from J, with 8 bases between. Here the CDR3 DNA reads TGCGCCAGCAGCGTCGCGGTTAACTATGGCTACACCTTC. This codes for CASSVAVNYGYTF. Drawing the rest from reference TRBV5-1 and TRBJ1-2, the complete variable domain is KAGVTQTPRYLIKTRGQQVTLSCSPISGHRSVSWYQQTPGQGLQFLFEYFSETQRNKGNFPGRFSGRQFSNSRSEMNVSTLELGDSALYLCASSVAVNYGYTFGSGTRLTVV.

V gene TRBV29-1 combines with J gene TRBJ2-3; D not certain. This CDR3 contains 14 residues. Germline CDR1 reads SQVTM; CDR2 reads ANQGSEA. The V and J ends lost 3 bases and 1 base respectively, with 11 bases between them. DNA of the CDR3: TGCAGCGTTGATCTTCCCGGTGGCACAGATACGCAGTATTTT. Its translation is CSVDLPGGTDTQYF.

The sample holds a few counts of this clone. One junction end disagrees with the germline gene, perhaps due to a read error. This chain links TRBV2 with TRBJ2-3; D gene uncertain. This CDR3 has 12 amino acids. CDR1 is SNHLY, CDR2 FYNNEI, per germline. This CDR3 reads CASRVTGPAHNF. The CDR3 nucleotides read TGTGCCAGCAGGGTTACGGGCCCCGCTCACAATTTT.

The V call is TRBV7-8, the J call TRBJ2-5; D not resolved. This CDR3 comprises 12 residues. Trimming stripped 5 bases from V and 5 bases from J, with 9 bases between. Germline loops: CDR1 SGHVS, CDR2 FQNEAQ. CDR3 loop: CASSRAGETQYF. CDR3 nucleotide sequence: TGTGCCAGCAGCCGCGCTGGGGAGACCCAGTACTTC.

This CDR3 is CASSYKGQGSYEQYF. CDR3 nucleotides: TGTGCCAGCAGCTATAAGGGACAGGGATCCTACGAGCAGTACTTC. The chain combines TRBV27 with TRBJ2-7, with 9 bases matching TRBD1. Per germline, CDR1 MNHEY and CDR2 SMNVEV (reference sequence). V was clipped by 6 bases and J by 1 base; unmatched bases: 7. The CDR3 length is 15 residues.

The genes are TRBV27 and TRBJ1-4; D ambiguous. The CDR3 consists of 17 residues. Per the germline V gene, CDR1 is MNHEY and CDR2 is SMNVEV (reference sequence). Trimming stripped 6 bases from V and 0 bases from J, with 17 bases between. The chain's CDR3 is CASSPILGFATNEKLFF. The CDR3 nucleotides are TGTGCCAGCAGCCCTATTTTAGGGTTTGCAACTAATGAAAAACTGTTTTTT.

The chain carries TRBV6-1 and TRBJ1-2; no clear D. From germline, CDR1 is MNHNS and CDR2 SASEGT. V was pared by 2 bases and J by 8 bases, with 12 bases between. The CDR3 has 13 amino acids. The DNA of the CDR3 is TGTGCCAGCAGTGAAATAGGCGCGGGGGGCTACACCTTC. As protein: CASSEIGAGGYTF.

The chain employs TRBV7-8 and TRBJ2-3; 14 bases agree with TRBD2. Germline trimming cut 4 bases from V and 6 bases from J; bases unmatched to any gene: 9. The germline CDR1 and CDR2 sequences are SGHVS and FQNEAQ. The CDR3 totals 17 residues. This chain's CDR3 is CASSYGLAGGLKDTQYF. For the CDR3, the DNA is TGTGCCAGCAGCTATGGACTAGCGGGGGGATTAAAGGATACGCAGTATTTT.

Written as DNA, the CDR3 is TGTGCCAGCCGACAGGGGAATGGCTACACCTTC. Translation gives CASRQGNGYTF. The genes are TRBV14 and TRBJ1-2; 8 positions agree with TRBD1. Germline-derived CDR1 and CDR2 are SGHDN and FVKESK. V dropped 8 bases and J dropped 6; count of bases not matched to a gene: 2. The CDR3 contains 11 residues. Together with reference TRBV14 and TRBJ1-2, the CDR3 gives the full variable domain: EAGVTQFPSHSVIEKGQTVTLRCDPISGHDNLYWYRRVMGKEIKFLLHFVKESKQDESGMPNNRFLAERTGGTYSTLKVQPAELEDSGVYFCASRQGNGYTFGSGTRLTVV.

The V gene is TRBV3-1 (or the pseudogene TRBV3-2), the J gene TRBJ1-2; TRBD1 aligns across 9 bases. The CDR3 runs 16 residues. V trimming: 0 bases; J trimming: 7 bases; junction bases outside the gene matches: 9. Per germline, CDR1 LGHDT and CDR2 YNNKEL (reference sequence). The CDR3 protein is CASSQETGQGIRGYTF. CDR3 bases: TGTGCCAGCAGCCAAGAAACGGGACAGGGAATTCGTGGCTACACCTTC.

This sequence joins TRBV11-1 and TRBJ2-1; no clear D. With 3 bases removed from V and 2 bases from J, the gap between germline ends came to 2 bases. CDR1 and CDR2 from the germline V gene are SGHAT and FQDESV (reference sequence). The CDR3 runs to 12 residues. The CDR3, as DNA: TGTGCCAGCAGCTTCCCCTACAATGAGCAGTTCTTC. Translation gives CASSFPYNEQFF.

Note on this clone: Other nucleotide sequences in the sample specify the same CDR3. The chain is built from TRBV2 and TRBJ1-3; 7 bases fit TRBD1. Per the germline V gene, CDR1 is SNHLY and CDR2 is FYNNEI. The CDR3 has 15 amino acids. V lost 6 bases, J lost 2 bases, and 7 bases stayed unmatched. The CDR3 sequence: CASSDRQGTGNTIYF. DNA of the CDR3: TGTGCCAGCAGCGACCGACAGGGAACTGGAAACACCATATATTTT.

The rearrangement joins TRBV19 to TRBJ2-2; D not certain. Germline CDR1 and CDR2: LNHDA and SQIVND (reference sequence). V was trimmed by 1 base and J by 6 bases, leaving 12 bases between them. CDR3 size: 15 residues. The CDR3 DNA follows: TGTGCCAGTAGTATAGTAGTCAGATCGGCCGGGGAGCTGTTTTTT. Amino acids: CASSIVVRSAGELFF.

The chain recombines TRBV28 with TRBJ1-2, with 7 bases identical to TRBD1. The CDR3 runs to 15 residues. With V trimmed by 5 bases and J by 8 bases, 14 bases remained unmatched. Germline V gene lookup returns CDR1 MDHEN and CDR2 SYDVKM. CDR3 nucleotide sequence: TGTGCCAGCAGTGAACACGTGACAGGGATAGGCGGCTACACCTTC. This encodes CASSEHVTGIGGYTF.

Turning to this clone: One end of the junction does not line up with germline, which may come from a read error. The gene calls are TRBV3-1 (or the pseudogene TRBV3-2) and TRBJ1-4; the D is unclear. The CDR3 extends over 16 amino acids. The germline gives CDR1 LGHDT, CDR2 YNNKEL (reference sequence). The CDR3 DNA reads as TGTGCCAGCAGCCTTGGACGGGGTGCAACTAGTGAAAAACTGTTTTTT. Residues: CASSLGRGATSEKLFF.

CDR3 coding DNA: TGCAGCGTTTCCTCATCGGGAGAGACCCAGTACTTC. Protein product: CSVSSSGETQYF. The chain couples TRBV29-1 to TRBJ2-5, with D unresolved. The CDR3 sequence is 12 residues long. Germline CDR1 is SQVTM and CDR2 is ANQGSEA. The V gene lost 5 bases and the J gene lost 4 bases, with 11 bases spanning the gap. The whole variable domain, remainder taken from reference TRBV29-1 and TRBJ2-5, is SAVISQKPSRDICQRGTSLTIQCQVDSQVTMMFWYRQQPGQSLTLIATANQGSEATYESGFVIDKFPISRPNLTFSTLTVSNMSPEDSSIYLCSVSSSGETQYFGPGTRLLVL.

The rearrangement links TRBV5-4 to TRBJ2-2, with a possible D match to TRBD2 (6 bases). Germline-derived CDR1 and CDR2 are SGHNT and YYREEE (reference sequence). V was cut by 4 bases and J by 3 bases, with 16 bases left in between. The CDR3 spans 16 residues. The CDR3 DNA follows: TGTGCCAGCAGCCTCAGGGCGGGGTCGCACACCGGGGAGCTGTTTTTT. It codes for CASSLRAGSHTGELFF. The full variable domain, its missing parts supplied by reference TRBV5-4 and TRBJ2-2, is ETGVTQSPTHLIKTRGQQVTLRCSSQSGHNTVSWYQQALGQGPQFIFQYYREEENGRGNFPPRFSGLQFPNYSSELNVNALELDDSALYLCASSLRAGSHTGELFFGEGSRLTVL.

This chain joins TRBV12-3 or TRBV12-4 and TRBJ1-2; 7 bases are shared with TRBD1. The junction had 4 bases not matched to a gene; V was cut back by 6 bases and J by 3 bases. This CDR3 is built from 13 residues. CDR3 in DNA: TGTGCCAGCAGGTCAGGGGGAGACTATGGCTACACCTTC. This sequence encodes CASRSGGDYGYTF.

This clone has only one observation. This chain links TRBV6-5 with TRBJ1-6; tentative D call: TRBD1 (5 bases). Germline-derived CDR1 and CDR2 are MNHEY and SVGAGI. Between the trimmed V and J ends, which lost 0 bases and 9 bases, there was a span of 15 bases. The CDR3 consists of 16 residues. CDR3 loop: CASSYSIVQGGSPLHF. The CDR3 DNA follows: TGTGCCAGCAGTTACTCGATTGTTCAGGGAGGTTCACCCCTCCACTTT.

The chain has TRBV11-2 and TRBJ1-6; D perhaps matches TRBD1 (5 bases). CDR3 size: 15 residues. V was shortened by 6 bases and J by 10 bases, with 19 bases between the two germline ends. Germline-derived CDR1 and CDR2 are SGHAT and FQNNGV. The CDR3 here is CASSKNTGQGSPLHF. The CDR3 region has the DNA TGTGCCAGCAGTAAAAATACGGGGCAAGGCTCACCCCTCCACTTT.

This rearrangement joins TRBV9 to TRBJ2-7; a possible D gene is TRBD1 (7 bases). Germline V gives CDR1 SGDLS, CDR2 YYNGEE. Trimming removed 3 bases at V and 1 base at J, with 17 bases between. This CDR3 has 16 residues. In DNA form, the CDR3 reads TGTGCCAGCAGCGGTAATGCGGGACAGCGGTCCTACGAGCAGTACTTC. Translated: CASSGNAGQRSYEQYF.

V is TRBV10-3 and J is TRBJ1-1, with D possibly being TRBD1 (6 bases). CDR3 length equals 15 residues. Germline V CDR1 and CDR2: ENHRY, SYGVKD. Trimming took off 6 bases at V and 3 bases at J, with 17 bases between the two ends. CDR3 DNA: TGTGCCATCAGCGTTAAGGGGGGGCAGGACACTGAAGCTTTCTTT. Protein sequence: CAISVKGGQDTEAFF.

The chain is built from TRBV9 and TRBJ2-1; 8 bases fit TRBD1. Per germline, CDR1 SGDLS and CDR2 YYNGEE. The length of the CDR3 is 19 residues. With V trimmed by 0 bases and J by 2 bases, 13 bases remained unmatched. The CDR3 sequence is CASSVEDREFKNPYNEQFF. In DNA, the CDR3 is TGTGCCAGCAGCGTAGAGGACAGGGAATTTAAGAATCCCTACAATGAGCAGTTCTTC.

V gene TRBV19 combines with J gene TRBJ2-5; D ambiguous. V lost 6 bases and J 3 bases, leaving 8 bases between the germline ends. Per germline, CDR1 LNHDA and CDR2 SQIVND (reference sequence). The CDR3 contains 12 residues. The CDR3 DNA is TGTGCCAGTAGCCAACGGGAAGAGACCCAGTACTTC. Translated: CASSQREETQYF.

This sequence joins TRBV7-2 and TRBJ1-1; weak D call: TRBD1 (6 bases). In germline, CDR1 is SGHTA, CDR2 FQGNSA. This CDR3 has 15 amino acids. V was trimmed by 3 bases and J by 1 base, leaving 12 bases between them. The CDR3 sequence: CASSFGDRRNTEAFF. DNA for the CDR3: TGTGCCAGCAGCTTTGGAGACAGGCGGAACACTGAAGCTTTCTTT.

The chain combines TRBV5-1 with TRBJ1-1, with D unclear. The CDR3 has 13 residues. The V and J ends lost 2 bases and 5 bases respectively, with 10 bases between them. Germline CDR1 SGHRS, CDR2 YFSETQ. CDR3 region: CASSFLQRTEAFF. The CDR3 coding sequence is TGCGCCAGCAGCTTTTTACAGAGGACTGAAGCTTTCTTT.

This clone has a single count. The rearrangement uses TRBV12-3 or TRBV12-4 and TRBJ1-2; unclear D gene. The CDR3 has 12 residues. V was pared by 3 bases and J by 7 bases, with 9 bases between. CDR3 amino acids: CASSFDQSGYTF. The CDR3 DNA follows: TGTGCCAGCAGTTTCGATCAGAGTGGCTACACCTTC.

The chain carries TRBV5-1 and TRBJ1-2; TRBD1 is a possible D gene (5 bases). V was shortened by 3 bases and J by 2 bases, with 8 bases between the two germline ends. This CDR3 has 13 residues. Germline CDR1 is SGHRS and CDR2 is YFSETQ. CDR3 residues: CASSSDSNYGYTF. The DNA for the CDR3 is TGCGCCAGCAGCTCCGACAGCAACTATGGCTACACCTTC.